This is a list of T cell receptor beta chains from one sample in a study of circulating and synovial CD4+ cells in juvenile arthritis. Using immunoSEQ multiplex PCR, the repertoire was profiled, and TCRdb retains in-frame clones only, with some absent. The table lists about 33,000 clones, around 96% of them singletons, with 0.15% to 0.2% in the top ten. The sample was CD4+ T cells from blood. The receptors stem from a human donor with juvenile idiopathic arthritis. The CDR3 runs from the conserved cysteine through the conserved F or W. The D gene is left open where the match is weak. Size tells how often a clone was seen (once, few, many) or the class of an expanded clone, and some rows leave it out.

v_call	d_call	j_call	clone_size	cdr3_nt	cdr3_aa
TRBV5-6	-	TRBJ2-7	few	TGTGCCAGCAGCTTCGGGTTGTACGAGCAGTACTTC	CASSFGLYEQYF
TRBV5-1	-	TRBJ2-3	-	TGCGCCAGCAGCTCCAAAGCGGGTTTGGGGCAGTATTTT	CASSSKAGLGQYF
TRBV9	-	TRBJ2-1	-	TGTGCCAGCAGCTCCACCGACTACCGCAATGAGCAGTTCTTC	CASSSTDYRNEQFF
TRBV6-1	-	TRBJ1-1	once	TGTGCCAGCAGTGTCACAGGGTCTGGCACTGAAGCTTTCTTT	CASSVTGSGTEAFF
TRBV28	TRBD1	TRBJ1-5	-	TGTGCCAGCAGAACAAGAACAGGGGGTTTCGAATATAGCAATCAGCCCCAGCATTTT	CASRTRTGGFEYSNQPQHF
TRBV5-4	-	TRBJ2-5	-	TGTGCCAGCAGCTTACCTGGGGGCAGGGGCCAAGAGACCCAGTACTTC	CASSLPGGRGQETQYF
TRBV5-8	-	TRBJ2-3	-	TGTGCCAGCAGCTTGGCGTTTGGCCACACAGATACGCAGTATTTT	CASSLAFGHTDTQYF
TRBV19	TRBD2	TRBJ2-7	-	TGTGCCAGTAGTGTCCTAGCGGGGGGCTACGAGCAGTACTTC	CASSVLAGGYEQYF
TRBV5-1	TRBD2	TRBJ2-2	once	TGCGCCAGTAACTTAGCGGGAGCGAGGGACACCGGGGAGCTGTTTTTT	CASNLAGARDTGELFF
TRBV27	-	TRBJ2-7	-	TGTGCCAGCAGCGCCGGGATCCCCCCCTACGAGCAGTACTTC	CASSAGIPPYEQYF
TRBV9	TRBD2	TRBJ2-2	-	TGTGCCAGCAGCGTAGGTCCAGCGGGAGTGAACACCGGGGAGCTGTTTTTT	CASSVGPAGVNTGELFF
TRBV4-3	TRBD1	TRBJ1-6	-	TGCGCCAGCAGCCCTTGGACAGGGGTAGGATCACCCCTCCACTTT	CASSPWTGVGSPLHF
TRBV7-6	-	TRBJ2-3	-	TGTGCCAGCAGCCCATCTGAGAGGAATACGCAGTATTTT	CASSPSERNTQYF
TRBV28	-	TRBJ1-3	-	TGTGCCAGCAGTCAAAAACAGGGCCTTAGCTCTGGAAACACCATATATTTT	CASSQKQGLSSGNTIYF
TRBV6-1	TRBD2	TRBJ2-7	-	TGTGCCAGCAGACTAGCGGGAGGGTACGAGCAGTACTTC	CASRLAGGYEQYF
TRBV28	-	TRBJ1-1	-	TGTGCCAGCAGTTTCTCACTCATGAACACTGAAGCTTTCTTT	CASSFSLMNTEAFF
TRBV4-3	-	TRBJ1-1	-	TGCGCCAGCAGCCCGAAGGGCCGGCAGGGATTTGCTGAAGCTTTCTTT	CASSPKGRQGFAEAFF
TRBV18	TRBD1	TRBJ1-2	-	TGTGCCAGCTCTACGACAGGGGGGGAGTATGGCTACACCTTC	CASSTTGGEYGYTF
TRBV6-1	-	TRBJ1-2	-	TGTGCCAGCAGTGGGACAGCAAACTATGGCTACACCTTC	CASSGTANYGYTF
TRBV7-9	-	TRBJ2-3	-	TGTGCCAGCAGCTCACAGGGGGGGACAGATACGCAGTATTTT	CASSSQGGTDTQYF
TRBV19	-	TRBJ1-5	-	TGTGCCAGTAGTATAGCTCCCTATAGCAATCAGCCCCAGCATTTT	CASSIAPYSNQPQHF
TRBV5-4	-	TRBJ1-6	-	TGTGCCAGCAGCTTGGCAGGCGGACAAGATTCACCCCTCCACTTT	CASSLAGGQDSPLHF
TRBV28	TRBD2	TRBJ2-3	once	TGTGCCAGCACCACGCCCGGGACTAGACCAGATACGCAGTATTTT	CASTTPGTRPDTQYF
TRBV5-1	-	TRBJ1-1	-	TGCGCCAGCAGTTCTGGAACAGGGAACACTGAAGCTTTCTTT	CASSSGTGNTEAFF
TRBV6-5	TRBD2	TRBJ2-7	-	TGTGCCAGCAGTCAAAGCGGGACCACCTACGAGCAGTACTTC	CASSQSGTTYEQYF
TRBV2	-	TRBJ1-2	-	TGTGCCAGCAGAAAGGAGGAGACTGGCTACACCTTC	CASRKEETGYTF
TRBV6-6	-	TRBJ1-5	-	TGTGCCAGCAGTTACTCAACATATACTAGCAATCAGCCCCAGCATTTT	CASSYSTYTSNQPQHF
TRBV5-1	TRBD1	TRBJ2-7	-	TGCGCCAGCAGCTCAACAGGGGGGAGCGAGCAGTACTTC	CASSSTGGSEQYF
TRBV7-2	-	TRBJ2-3	-	TGTGCCAGCAGCTTAGTAACCGGGAGCGTCACAGATACGCAGTATTTT	CASSLVTGSVTDTQYF
TRBV5-1	-	TRBJ1-1	-	TGCGCCAGCAGCTTTGGGGAGGGCCTCCGTTTCGCTGAAGCTTTCTTT	CASSFGEGLRFAEAFF
TRBV6-1	-	TRBJ2-7	-	TGTGCCAGCAGTCTCTCCGGGGAAAACGAGCAGTACTTC	CASSLSGENEQYF
TRBV28	-	TRBJ1-3	-	TGTGCCAGCAGATCGAACGGGATCGGCTCTGGAAACACCATATATTTT	CASRSNGIGSGNTIYF
TRBV13	TRBD1	TRBJ2-3	-	TGTGCCAGCAGCCGAACAGGGGAAAGGAGCACAGATACGCAGTATTTT	CASSRTGERSTDTQYF
TRBV7-2	-	TRBJ1-4	-	TGTGCCAGCAGCTTAGTAGCTAATGAAAAACTGTTTTTT	CASSLVANEKLFF
TRBV19	TRBD1	TRBJ1-2	-	TGTGCCAGTACTCCCCTCGACAGGGGTGGCTACACCTTC	CASTPLDRGGYTF
TRBV7-7	-	TRBJ2-3	-	TGTGCCAGCAGTCGAGGGGGGGGTCGAACAGATACGCAGTATTTT	CASSRGGGRTDTQYF
TRBV2	-	TRBJ1-6	-	TGTGCCAGCAGTGAACAGGACTCCTATAATTCACCCCTCCACTTT	CASSEQDSYNSPLHF
TRBV6-5	-	TRBJ2-7	-	TGTGCCAGCAGTGCGGGACTTCTTGACTCCTACGAGCAGTACTTC	CASSAGLLDSYEQYF
TRBV6-6	-	TRBJ1-2	-	TGTGCCAGCGGGACGGAGGGGCAAGCGAATGGCTACACCTTC	CASGTEGQANGYTF
TRBV9	-	TRBJ2-1	-	TGTGCCAGCAGCGTAGAGGGGGAAGCCTACAATGAGCAGTTCTTC	CASSVEGEAYNEQFF
TRBV7-8	-	TRBJ1-2	-	TGTGCCAGCAGCTTTGGAGGAGGTAGTAATGGCTACACCTTC	CASSFGGGSNGYTF
TRBV28	-	TRBJ2-7	-	TGTGCCAGCAGTTTAGGACTTTACGAGCAGTACTTC	CASSLGLYEQYF
TRBV19	-	TRBJ1-1	few	TGTGCCAGTAGTACCGATAGAGACACTGAAGCTTTCTTT	CASSTDRDTEAFF
TRBV5-8	TRBD2	TRBJ2-3	-	TGTGCCAGCAGCTTCGGGACTAGCCAAGACACGCAGTATTTT	CASSFGTSQDTQYF
TRBV7-2	TRBD1	TRBJ1-2	-	TGTGCCAGCAGCTTATATTGGGACAGGCCATCCTACACCTTC	CASSLYWDRPSYTF
TRBV7-9	TRBD1	TRBJ2-6	-	TGTGCCAGCAGCTCGGGACAGGGGGCGGCGGGGGCCAACGTCCTGACTTTC	CASSSGQGAAGANVLTF
TRBV27	-	TRBJ2-1	-	TGTGCCAGCAGCCGCGACGGCAGAAAGACTTACAATGAGCAGTTCTTC	CASSRDGRKTYNEQFF
TRBV9	TRBD1	TRBJ1-1	-	TGTGCCAGCAGCGCCCTTCGAGGACAGGGGACTGAAGCTTTCTTT	CASSALRGQGTEAFF
TRBV2	-	TRBJ1-5	-	TGTGCCAGCAATTTCGACAGAGGAGGCAATCAGCCCCAGCATTTT	CASNFDRGGNQPQHF
TRBV6-6	-	TRBJ1-1	-	TGTGCCAGCAGTTCGCGGGGGGCCGGGTGGACTGAAGCTTTCTTT	CASSSRGAGWTEAFF
TRBV5-4	-	TRBJ2-7	-	TGTGCCAGCACCCTGAAAGGAGCCTACGAGCAGTACTTC	CASTLKGAYEQYF
TRBV19	TRBD1	TRBJ2-7	-	TGTGCCAGTAGTACTCTCTGGGTGGACAGGACCCCCTACGAGCAGTACTTC	CASSTLWVDRTPYEQYF
TRBV6-1	-	TRBJ2-3	-	TGTGCCAGCAGTGAAAAGGCCGCGGTCACAGATACGCAGTATTTT	CASSEKAAVTDTQYF
TRBV25-1	-	TRBJ2-2	-	TGTGCCAGCACCATGTCAGGGACCGGGGAGCTGTTTTTT	CASTMSGTGELFF
TRBV30	-	TRBJ1-1	-	TGTGCCTGGGGCCCGGGACTCAAGAACACTGAAGCTTTCTTT	CAWGPGLKNTEAFF
TRBV19	TRBD2	TRBJ2-1	-	TGTGCCAGTAGAGGGAGGGCCTACAATGAGCAGTTCTTC	CASRGRAYNEQFF
TRBV5-1	TRBD1	TRBJ1-1	-	TGCGCCAGCAGCTGGAGGACAGGAACTGAAGCTTTCTTT	CASSWRTGTEAFF